The present T cell receptor beta chain was sequenced within a study of shared clonotypes between healthy human individuals. A remark on this clone: Antigen specificity is unknown.

The study's findings and limits: A handful of donors showed sharing of about 4.6% of naive CD4 clonotypes.

Profiling relied on immunoSEQ multiplex PCR, and the TCRdb table lists in-frame clones only, not all of them. The sample contains 2 million to 2.5 million clones, more than 85% of which appear only once. The length of the CDR3 is 12 residues. The V gene's germline CDR1 is ENHRY and CDR2 SYGVKD. J gave up 5 bases and V 10 bases, and 7 bases lay outside the gene matches. The chain recombines TRBV10-3 with TRBJ2-7; 8 positions agree with TRBD1. Specimen: naive CD4+ T cells from PBMCs. Regarding subset: CD45RA+ positively selected. This clonotype was obtained from a man between 18 and 29 years old in good health. Some clones in this sample may be carry-over from other donors' samples. The CDR3 region has the DNA TGTGCCACCGGACAGGGAGGTAACGAGCAGTACTTC. Its protein product is CATGQGGNEQYF.